This T cell receptor (beta chain) was recorded in a study of shared clonotypes between healthy human individuals. Method: immunoSEQ multiplex PCR; TCRdb's copy keeps in-frame clones and lacks some. The profile shows 1.4 million or so clones, about 98.5% of them singletons. The CDR3 sequence is 17 residues long. This TCR came from a man aged 25 to 45 in good health. The specimen was naive CD4+ T cells sorted from blood. Subset specified: CD45RA+ positively selected. The J gene is TRBJ2-7, the V gene TRBV21-1; TRBD1 was called by the table and not checked on the DNA. TRBV21-1 represents a pseudogene. The CDR3 nucleotides read TGTGCCAGCAGCAAAGCTAGGGGGACAGGTTACCCCTACGAGCAGTACTTC. Its protein is CASSKARGTGYPYEQYF.